What follows are 2 T cell receptor beta chains derived from one specimen sequenced in a study of control samples from healthy donors and cancer patients. Method: immunoSEQ multiplex PCR; TCRdb's copy keeps in-frame clones and lacks some. The table records about 130,000 clones, 80% to 95% of them present only once. Specimen: blood. The receptors come from a man aged 18 to 29 in good health.

The genes are TRBV4-1 and TRBJ2-1; D ambiguous. From germline, CDR1 is MGHRA and CDR2 YSYEKL. The V gene lost 1 base and the J gene lost 4 bases, with 8 bases spanning the gap. The CDR3 covers 14 residues. Here the CDR3 reads CASSQVPAYNEQFF. CDR3 nucleotide sequence: TGCGCCAGCAGCCAAGTGCCGGCTTACAATGAGCAGTTCTTC.

This sequence joins TRBV9 and TRBJ1-1; D is unclear. Trimming shortened V by 0 bases and J by 7 bases, and 13 bases separated the two germline ends. Germline CDR1 is SGDLS and CDR2 is YYNGEE. This CDR3 spans 14 amino acids. CDR3 coding DNA: TGTGCCAGCAGCGTAGACGGGGATGAGGATGAAGCTTTCTTT. Residues: CASSVDGDEDEAFF. Full variable domain (remainder filled in from reference TRBV9 and TRBJ1-1): DSGVTQTPKHLITATGQRVTLRCSPRSGDLSVYWYQQSLDQGLQFLIQYYNGEERAKGNILERFSAQQFPDLHSELNLSSLELGDSALYFCASSVDGDEDEAFFGQGTRLTVV.